The 19 T cell receptor beta chains in this list originate from one sample, sequenced in a study of cytomegalovirus exposure and HLA in healthy donors. PCR primers comprised 60 Vbeta and 13 Jbeta primers. TCRdb keeps only in-frame clones here, not all; method: immunoSEQ multiplex PCR. The sample lists fewer than 180,000 clones, approximately 85% seen once, with 6% to 6.5% in the top ten. The sequenced material came from PBMCs. The source of these receptors is a man between 50 and 59 years old in good health and CMV-seropositive.

V gene TRBV4-2 combines with J gene TRBJ2-4; D not resolved. Germline assignment: CDR1 LGHNA and CDR2 YNFKEQ. The CDR3 is 13 amino acids. Trimming pared 0 bases from V and 6 bases from J, leaving 6 bases between. CDR3 amino acids: CASSQDYRNIQYF. The CDR3 DNA reads TGTGCCAGCAGCCAAGACTACAGAAACATTCAGTACTTC.

This rearrangement joins TRBV28 to TRBJ1-4, with 10 bases aligning to TRBD1. Trimming cost V 8 bases and J 9 bases; bases outside gene matches: 9. CDR3 length: 14 amino acids. The germline V gene encodes CDR1 MDHEN and CDR2 SYDVKM. The chain's CDR3 is CASYSGTGVKKLFF. The CDR3 region has the DNA TGTGCCAGCTATTCCGGGACAGGGGTTAAAAAACTGTTTTTT.

Turning to this clone: Other DNA variants within this sample encode the same CDR3. The chain employs TRBV5-1 and TRBJ2-5, with 9 nucleotides matching TRBD1. The CDR3 is made up of 14 amino acids. Germline CDR1 is SGHRS and CDR2 is YFSETQ. V was clipped by 2 bases and J by 2 bases; unmatched bases: 1. The CDR3 DNA reads as TGCGCCAGCAGCTTAGGGACAGGGCAAGAGACCCAGTACTTC. It translates to CASSLGTGQETQYF.

A remark on this clone: This specimen includes other DNA sequences encoding the same CDR3. V is TRBV9 and J is TRBJ2-7; weak D call: TRBD2 (5 bases). This CDR3 has 15 amino acids. Germline CDR1 is SGDLS and CDR2 is YYNGEE. The V end was cut by 3 bases, the J end by 0 bases, with 13 bases between. The CDR3 DNA is TGTGCCAGCAGCGCAGACGGGGATAGCTCCTACGAGCAGTACTTC. Protein sequence: CASSADGDSSYEQYF.

The genes are TRBV5-1 and TRBJ1-1; D may be TRBD1 (5 bases). Trimming removed 5 bases at V and 4 bases at J, with 12 bases between. The CDR3 length is 13 residues. Germline V CDR1 and CDR2: SGHRS, YFSETQ. CDR3 loop: CASSRTGVTEAFF. DNA for the CDR3: TGCGCCAGCAGTAGAACGGGGGTCACTGAAGCTTTCTTT.

This CDR3 is CASSYSGGLGQYF. CDR3 sequence (DNA): TGTGCCAGCAGTTACTCGGGAGGGTTGGGGCAGTACTTC. The chain joins TRBV6-5 to TRBJ2-7; 7 bases fit TRBD2. This CDR3 spans 13 amino acids. Germline values: CDR1 MNHEY, CDR2 SVGAGI. Trimming cost V 0 bases and J 9 bases; bases outside gene matches: 5.

J is TRBJ2-1 and V is TRBV10-3; D is unresolved. The germline CDR1 and CDR2 sequences are ENHRY and SYGVKD. The CDR3 spans 15 residues. Trimming removed 4 bases from V and 5 bases from J, with 15 bases in between. CDR3 sequence: CAISARGQANNEQFF. The CDR3, as DNA: TGTGCCATCAGTGCCCGTGGGCAGGCGAACAATGAGCAGTTCTTC.

J is TRBJ1-1 and V is TRBV10-2; 8 nucleotides align to TRBD1. The V gene's germline CDR1 is WSHSY and CDR2 SAAADI. CDR3 length: 15 residues. V trimming: 4 bases; J trimming: 3 bases; junction bases outside the gene matches: 7. CDR3 sequence: CASSAQGAGDTEAFF. In nucleotides, the CDR3 is TGCGCCAGCAGTGCTCAGGGGGCGGGGGACACTGAAGCTTTCTTT.

This chain connects TRBV5-4 to TRBJ2-7; TRBD2 matches at 8 bases. This CDR3 is 13 amino acids long. J lost 6 bases, V lost 2 bases, and 4 bases had no gene match. Germline V lookup: CDR1 SGHNT, CDR2 YYREEE (reference sequence). CDR3 residues: CASSFREGSEQYF. The CDR3 nucleotides are TGTGCCAGCAGCTTCCGGGAGGGGTCCGAGCAGTACTTC.

This chain uses TRBV4-2 with TRBJ2-7; tentative D call: TRBD2 (5 bases). The V gene's germline CDR1 is LGHNA and CDR2 YNFKEQ. CDR3 size: 13 residues. V was cut by 1 base and J by 1 base, with 5 bases left in between. The CDR3 region has the DNA TGTGCCAGCAGCCAAGGAGGGTCCTACGAGCAGTACTTC. Its translation: CASSQGGSYEQYF.

This clone was detected a few times. V usage is TRBV5-1 and J usage is TRBJ1-1; 8 bases align to TRBD1. This CDR3 is 15 amino acids long. With 6 bases clipped from V and 5 bases from J, the junction kept 12 bases outside the gene matches. Germline V CDR1 and CDR2: SGHRS, YFSETQ. The CDR3 reads CASNNPETGDTEAFF. Written as DNA, the CDR3 is TGCGCCAGCAACAATCCCGAGACAGGGGATACTGAAGCTTTCTTT.

The rearrangement uses TRBV7-8 and TRBJ2-7, with 7 bases that match TRBD2. The germline gives CDR1 SGHVS, CDR2 FQNEAQ. This CDR3 has 15 amino acids. The ends lost 5 bases at V and 0 bases at J; junction bases unmatched: 7. CDR3: CASSTLTSSSYEQYF. CDR3 in DNA: TGTGCCAGCAGCACCTTGACTAGCTCCTCCTACGAGCAGTACTTC.

The chain couples TRBV4-1 to TRBJ2-7; TRBD2 agrees at 11 bases. With V trimmed by 0 bases and J by 2 bases, 15 bases remained unmatched. Per germline, CDR1 MGHRA and CDR2 YSYEKL. The CDR3 consists of 20 residues. This CDR3 reads CASSQERAGTSGGMTYEQYF. The CDR3 coding sequence is TGCGCCAGCAGCCAAGAGCGAGCCGGGACTAGCGGAGGTATGACCTACGAGCAGTACTTC.

The chain carries TRBV10-1 and TRBJ2-1, with D maybe TRBD1 (6 bases). Germline V gene lookup returns CDR1 WNHNN and CDR2 SYGVQD (reference sequence). The CDR3 covers 14 residues. V gave up 3 bases and J gave up 7 bases, with 13 bases separating them. The CDR3 sequence: CASSDRGYWNEQFF. CDR3 sequence (DNA): TGCGCCAGCAGTGACAGGGGCTACTGGAATGAGCAGTTCTTC.

The chain is built from TRBV11-2 and TRBJ2-3, with D perhaps TRBD1 (6 bases). CDR3 length: 13 residues. Trimming took off 4 bases at V and 8 bases at J, with 13 bases between the two ends. The V gene's germline CDR1 is SGHAT and CDR2 FQNNGV. CDR3 DNA: TGTGCCAGCAGCTCGGACAGAAGGAGTACGCAGTATTTT. The encoded protein is CASSSDRRSTQYF.

In this sample, this clone turned up once. The chain carries TRBV4-2 and TRBJ2-3; 14 nucleotides match TRBD2. CDR1 is LGHNA and CDR2 is YNFKEQ in the germline V gene. V lost 2 bases to trimming and J lost 6 bases; unmatched junction nucleotides: 7. The CDR3 has 17 amino acids. The CDR3 DNA is TGTGCCAGCAGCCAACCGGGACTAGCGGGAGAGTCGGATACGCAGTATTTT. Translating it yields CASSQPGLAGESDTQYF.

This rearrangement joins TRBV9 to TRBJ2-7; 12 nucleotides align to TRBD2. Germline values: CDR1 SGDLS, CDR2 YYNGEE. Trimming took 1 base from V and 2 from J; bases not matched to a gene: 1. The CDR3 has 15 amino acids. For the CDR3, the DNA is TGTGCCAGCAGCGTACTAGCGGGAGGGCCCTACGAGCAGTACTTC. It encodes CASSVLAGGPYEQYF.

V is TRBV10-2 and J is TRBJ1-1; the D is unclear. Trimming removed 0 bases from V and 0 bases from J, with 11 bases in between. This CDR3 has 16 amino acids. CDR1 and CDR2 (germline): WSHSY, SAAADI. CDR3 amino acids: CASSESRARMNTEAFF. In DNA, the CDR3 is TGCGCCAGCAGTGAGTCGAGAGCCCGAATGAACACTGAAGCTTTCTTT.

The genes are TRBV7-9 and TRBJ2-5; 7 bases match TRBD1. The CDR3 has 14 amino acids. The J segment lost 4 bases and the V segment lost 1 base, leaving 3 bases of the junction unmatched. Germline V gene data show CDR1 as SEHNR and CDR2 as FQNEAQ (reference sequence). CDR3 region: CASSLGGQIETQYF. CDR3 sequence (DNA): TGTGCCAGCAGCTTAGGGGGACAGATAGAGACCCAGTACTTC.